This T cell receptor beta chain comes out of a study of blood T cells in healthy people across ages. Per germline, CDR1 SEHNR and CDR2 FQNEAQ (reference sequence). The length of the CDR3 is 16 residues. The V segment lost 4 bases and the J segment 5 bases; nucleotides outside the gene matches: 10. Primers used in a second PCR of about 6 to 12 cycles were a sample-barcoded 5' primer and a J-beta primer mix. TCRdb analysed the 5' RACE reads with MiXCR anew, one entry per CDR3 protein. This table holds over 1,200,000 distinct CDR3 sequences, around 59% found once. This clonotype was sampled from a man aged 18-30 years in good health. The chain links TRBV7-9 to TRBJ1-4; 7 nucleotides match TRBD1. The sequencing input was blood. CDR3 DNA sequence: TGTGCCAGCAGCTACCCGCCGGGACAGTCAAATGAAAAACTGTTTTTT. It encodes CASSYPPGQSNEKLFF.